This TCR beta chain was documented in a study of cytomegalovirus exposure and HLA in healthy donors. Regarding the study as a whole: A later analysis linked 15,000 to 20,000 TCR beta sequences to HLA alleles at 0.05 false discovery rate.

It was with 60 Vbeta and 13 Jbeta primers that the PCR ran. Here immunoSEQ multiplex PCR was the method, and the copy in TCRdb shows in-frame clones only, minus some. The repertoire includes around 150,000 clones, roughly 79% of them detected once, and around 1% sits in the top ten. The CDR3 has 14 residues. Germline loops: CDR1 LNHDA, CDR2 SQIVND (reference sequence). V gave up 2 bases and J gave up 3 bases, with 8 bases separating them. This clone was found once. Its antigen is still unknown. The sequencing sample was made of PBMCs. This clonotype was sampled from a woman aged 40 to 55 in good health and CMV-seronegative. V and J are TRBV19 and TRBJ2-1; TRBD2 is a possible D gene (6 bases). DNA for the CDR3: TGTGCCAGTAGTATAACGGGACTCTACAATGAGCAGTTCTTC. Its translation: CASSITGLYNEQFF.